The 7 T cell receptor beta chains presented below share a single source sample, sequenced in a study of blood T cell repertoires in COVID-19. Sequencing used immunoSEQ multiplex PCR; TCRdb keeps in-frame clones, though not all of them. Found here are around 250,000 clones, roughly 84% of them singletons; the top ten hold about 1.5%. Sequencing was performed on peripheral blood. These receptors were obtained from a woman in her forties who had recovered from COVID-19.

The CDR3 nucleotides read TGTGCCAGCAGCTTAGGGCAGGGGGCGCAGGTTTCACCCCTCCACTTT. This translates into CASSLGQGAQVSPLHF. V usage is TRBV7-9 and J usage is TRBJ1-6, with 8 bases matching TRBD1. This CDR3 spans 16 amino acids. The J segment lost 9 bases and the V segment lost 1 base, leaving 8 bases of the junction unmatched. Germline V CDR1 and CDR2: SEHNR, FQNEAQ (reference sequence).

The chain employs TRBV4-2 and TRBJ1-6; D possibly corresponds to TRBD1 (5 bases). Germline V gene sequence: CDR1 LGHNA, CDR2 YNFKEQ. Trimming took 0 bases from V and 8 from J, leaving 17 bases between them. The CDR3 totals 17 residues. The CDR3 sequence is CASSQESGGLEYSPLHF. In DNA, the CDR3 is TGTGCCAGCAGCCAAGAGAGCGGGGGACTAGAGTATTCACCCCTCCACTTT.

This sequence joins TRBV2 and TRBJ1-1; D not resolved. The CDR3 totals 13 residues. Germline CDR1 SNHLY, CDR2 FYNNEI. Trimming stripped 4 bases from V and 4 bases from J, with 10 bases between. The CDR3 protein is CASSVVGGTEAFF. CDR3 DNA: TGTGCCAGCAGTGTGGTGGGAGGCACTGAAGCTTTCTTT.

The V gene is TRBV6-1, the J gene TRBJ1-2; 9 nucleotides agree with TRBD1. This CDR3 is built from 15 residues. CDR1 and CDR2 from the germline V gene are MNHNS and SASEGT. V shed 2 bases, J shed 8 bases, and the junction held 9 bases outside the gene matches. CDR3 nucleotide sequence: TGTGCCAGCAGTGAATCCTGGACAGGGGTAAACGGCTACACCTTC. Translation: CASSESWTGVNGYTF.

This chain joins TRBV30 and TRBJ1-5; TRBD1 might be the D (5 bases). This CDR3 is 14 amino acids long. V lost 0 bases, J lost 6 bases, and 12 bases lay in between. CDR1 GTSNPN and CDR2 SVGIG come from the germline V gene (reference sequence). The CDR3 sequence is CAWSVGAPGQPQHF. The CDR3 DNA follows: TGTGCCTGGAGTGTAGGGGCTCCTGGTCAGCCCCAGCATTTT.

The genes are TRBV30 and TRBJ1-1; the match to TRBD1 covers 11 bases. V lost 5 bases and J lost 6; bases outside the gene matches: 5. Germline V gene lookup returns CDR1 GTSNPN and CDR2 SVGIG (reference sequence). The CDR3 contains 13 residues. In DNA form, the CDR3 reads TGTGCCTGGGGACAGGGGGCTCGCTCTGAAGCTTTCTTT. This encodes CAWGQGARSEAFF.

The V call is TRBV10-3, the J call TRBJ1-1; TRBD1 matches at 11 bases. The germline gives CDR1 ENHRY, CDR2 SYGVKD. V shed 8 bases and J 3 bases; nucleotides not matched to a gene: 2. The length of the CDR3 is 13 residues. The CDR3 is CAIGGQGDTEAFF. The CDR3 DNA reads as TGTGCCATCGGGGGACAGGGGGACACTGAAGCTTTCTTT.